A single sample is the source of the 24 T cell receptor beta chains below, sequenced in a study of long-term antiretroviral therapy in people with HIV (dated by TCRdb to the early 2020s). Sequencing of the TRB variable region was done with the immunoSEQ hsTCRB v3.0 assay at survey level resolution. Entries here come from immuneACCESS through TCRdb and include only in-frame sequences with V and J called. Some clones fail to appear in such tables; in the studies checked, an unresolved V gene covers under half of the shortfall, and the cause of the remainder is unknown. The sample table lists 20,000 or so clones, 81% of them with a count of one. The ten most abundant clones make up around 12% of the sample. Sequenced here: unsorted PBMCs, sampled 0.1 years before starting antiretroviral therapy. These receptor sequences come from a man in his forties with HIV.

V and J are TRBV14 and TRBJ2-3; 14 nucleotides align to TRBD2. CDR3 length: 18 amino acids. Germline CDR1 reads SGHDN; CDR2 reads FVKESK. The V segment lost 4 bases and the J segment 2 bases; nucleotides outside the gene matches: 8. CDR3 sequence (DNA): TGTGCCAGCAGCCTGCCGGGACTAGCGGGGGCCTACACAGATACGCAGTATTTT. Residues: CASSLPGLAGAYTDTQYF.

CDR3 sequence: CSYLGQGTNYGYTF. The CDR3 nucleotides read TGCAGCTACCTGGGACAGGGGACTAACTATGGCTACACCTTC. The chain uses TRBV29-1 and TRBJ1-2, with 10 bases that match TRBD1. The germline CDR1 and CDR2 sequences are SQVTM and ANQGSEA. V lost 8 bases, J lost 0 bases, and 6 bases stayed unmatched. The CDR3 runs 14 residues.

The rearrangement joins TRBV5-8 to TRBJ1-5; D ambiguous. Trimming shortened V by 8 bases and J by 3 bases, and 15 bases separated the two germline ends. Looked up from germline, CDR1 is SGHTS and CDR2 is YDEGEE. CDR3 length: 14 residues. The CDR3 loop reads CASGSSIDNQPQHF. Here the CDR3 DNA reads TGTGCCAGTGGGAGTTCAATTGACAATCAGCCCCAGCATTTT.

This sequence joins TRBV19 and TRBJ1-2; no reliable D call. Germline V gene data show CDR1 as LNHDA and CDR2 as SQIVND (reference sequence). V dropped 9 bases and J dropped 8 bases, with 13 bases sitting between them. This CDR3 region has 11 residues. CDR3 nucleotide sequence: TGTGCCAGCCTCACTGGTTCCGGCTACACCTTC. As protein: CASLTGSGYTF. The whole variable domain, remainder taken from reference TRBV19 and TRBJ1-2, is DGGITQSPKYLFRKEGQNVTLSCEQNLNHDAMYWYRQDPGQGLRLIYYSQIVNDFQKGDIAEGYSVSREKKESFPLTVTSAQKNPTAFYLCASLTGSGYTFGSGTRLTVV.

The chain is built from TRBV18 and TRBJ1-1; TRBD1 might be the D (5 bases). Germline assignment: CDR1 KGHSH and CDR2 LQKENI. Deletions cut 1 base from V and 3 bases from J, with 9 bases between. CDR3 length equals 14 residues. The CDR3 sequence is CASSPQGLHTEAFF. CDR3 in DNA: TGTGCCAGCTCACCACAGGGGCTCCACACTGAAGCTTTCTTT.

The chain combines TRBV10-3 with TRBJ1-2, with D unresolved. V lost 4 bases to trimming and J lost 4 bases, with 10 bases between them. Germline-derived CDR1 and CDR2 are ENHRY and SYGVKD. CDR3 length: 13 amino acids. The CDR3 region has the DNA TGTGCCATCAGTGCGGTAGGGAGCTATGGCTACACCTTC. It translates to CAISAVGSYGYTF.

The chain is built from TRBV5-5 and TRBJ1-5, with TRBD1 matching 8 bases. V dropped 3 bases and J dropped 9; count of bases not matched to a gene: 11. The length of the CDR3 is 15 residues. Germline V gene data show CDR1 as SGHKS and CDR2 as YYEKEE (reference sequence). The CDR3: CASSSWDRREGPQHF. In DNA, the CDR3 is TGTGCCAGCAGCTCGTGGGACAGGCGCGAGGGGCCCCAGCATTTT.

This chain uses TRBV4-3 with TRBJ2-7; perhaps TRBD2 as D (6 bases). The CDR3 has 13 residues. Germline CDR1 reads LGHNA; CDR2 reads YSLEER. The V end was cut by 11 bases, the J end by 0 bases, with 14 bases between. The CDR3 protein is CAAGTGDSYEQYF. The CDR3 DNA sequence: TGCGCCGCGGGGACGGGGGACTCCTACGAGCAGTACTTC.

This clone showed up just a few times. The rearrangement links TRBV7-2 to TRBJ2-7; 9 bases map to TRBD1. V lost 5 bases and J lost 5; bases outside the gene matches: 10. There are 15 residues in the CDR3. CDR1 and CDR2 (germline): SGHTA, FQGNSA. In DNA form, the CDR3 reads TGTGCCAGCAGCCTCTTTGGGACAGGGCCCCACGAGCAGTACTTC. It translates to CASSLFGTGPHEQYF.

The chain employs TRBV13 and TRBJ2-7; weak D call: TRBD1 (6 bases). The V gene's germline CDR1 is PRHDT and CDR2 FYEKMQ (reference sequence). Trimming pared 4 bases from V and 2 bases from J, leaving 9 bases between. The CDR3 contains 13 residues. DNA of the CDR3: TGTGCCAGCAGCTCACAGGGAACCTACGAGCAGTACTTC. Its translation is CASSSQGTYEQYF.

V gene TRBV4-1 combines with J gene TRBJ2-7; weak D call: TRBD1 (5 bases). Trimming took off 4 bases at V and 6 bases at J, with 16 bases between the two ends. The CDR3 extends over 14 amino acids. Germline V lookup: CDR1 MGHRA, CDR2 YSYEKL. The CDR3 nucleotides read TGCGCCAGCAGCCCGCACGTGTCAGGGCGCGAGCAGTACTTC. It specifies CASSPHVSGREQYF.

The chain combines TRBV2 with TRBJ2-1; D may be TRBD2 (5 bases). This CDR3 region has 13 residues. V dropped 8 bases and J dropped 1 base, with 9 bases sitting between them. Per germline, CDR1 SNHLY and CDR2 FYNNEI. CDR3 protein: CASGLRSYNEQFF. CDR3 nucleotides: TGTGCCAGCGGACTTCGGTCCTACAATGAGCAGTTCTTC. Looking up the rest from reference TRBV2 and TRBJ2-1 gives the full variable domain: EPEVTQTPSHQVTQMGQEVILRCVPISNHLYFYWYRQILGQKVEFLVSFYNNEISEKSEIFDDQFSVERPDGSNFTLKIRSTKLEDSAMYFCASGLRSYNEQFFGPGTRLTVL.

J is TRBJ2-5 and V is TRBV27; TRBD1 aligns across 7 bases. The length of the CDR3 is 15 residues. Germline values: CDR1 MNHEY, CDR2 SMNVEV (reference sequence). Losses at the gene ends were 6 bases for V and 3 bases for J; bases not matched to a gene: 10. The CDR3 nucleotides are TGTGCCAGCAGCGACCCTTGGACAGGAAAAGAGACCCAGTACTTC. It codes for CASSDPWTGKETQYF.

The V gene is TRBV6-6, the J gene TRBJ1-6; a weak D match, TRBD1 (6 bases). CDR3 length: 14 residues. Trimming cost V 6 bases and J 5 bases, with 11 bases left between them. Looked up from germline, CDR1 is MNHNY and CDR2 is SVGAGI (reference sequence). The CDR3 sequence: CASRNGQHNSPLHF. Written as DNA, the CDR3 is TGTGCCAGCAGGAATGGACAGCATAATTCACCCCTCCACTTT.

This chain links TRBV28 with TRBJ2-6, with 9 positions matching TRBD1. From germline, CDR1 is MDHEN and CDR2 SYDVKM. This CDR3 region has 17 residues. V lost 2 bases and J lost 4; bases outside the gene matches: 6. CDR3 DNA: TGTGCCAGCAGTTTACCTGGACAGGGGTTGGGGGCCAACGTCCTGACTTTC. Amino acids: CASSLPGQGLGANVLTF.

There are a few counts of this clone. This chain links TRBV6-5 with TRBJ1-4; maybe TRBD1 (5 bases). Trimming left V 10 bases short and J 3 bases short, with 12 bases between. This CDR3 region has 13 residues. Germline V lookup: CDR1 MNHEY, CDR2 SVGAGI. CDR3 nucleotides: TGTGCCACGAGGAGCAGGGCTAATGAAAAACTGTTTTTT. Its protein product is CATRSRANEKLFF.

This chain uses TRBV15 with TRBJ1-2; D is ambiguous. Germline V CDR1 and CDR2: LNHNV, YYDKDF (reference sequence). V gave up 4 bases and J gave up 0 bases, with 3 bases separating them. The CDR3 runs to 12 residues. The CDR3 sequence is CATSTTNYGYTF. The CDR3 DNA follows: TGTGCCACCAGCACAACTAACTATGGCTACACCTTC.

The genes are TRBV5-4 and TRBJ2-3; 14 positions match TRBD2. CDR1 and CDR2 (germline): SGHNT, YYREEE (reference sequence). CDR3 size: 17 residues. The J segment lost 3 bases and the V segment lost 4 bases, leaving 7 bases of the junction unmatched. The CDR3 loop is CASSLRTSGGRTDTQYF. The CDR3 DNA reads TGTGCCAGCAGCCTCAGGACTAGCGGGGGGAGGACAGATACGCAGTATTTT. The entire variable domain, with the rest obtained from reference TRBV5-4 and TRBJ2-3, is as follows: ETGVTQSPTHLIKTRGQQVTLRCSSQSGHNTVSWYQQALGQGPQFIFQYYREEENGRGNFPPRFSGLQFPNYSSELNVNALELDDSALYLCASSLRTSGGRTDTQYFGPGTRLTVL.

The genes are TRBV28 and TRBJ2-1; D is possibly TRBD1 (5 bases). Germline V CDR1 and CDR2: MDHEN, SYDVKM. Trimming took off 10 bases at V and 2 bases at J, with 15 bases between the two ends. The CDR3 consists of 14 residues. CDR3 nucleotide sequence: TGTGCCACCGTTCAGCAGGGTACCTACAATGAGCAGTTCTTC. It codes for CATVQQGTYNEQFF. Full variable domain (rest looked up from reference TRBV28 and TRBJ2-1): DVKVTQSSRYLVKRTGEKVFLECVQDMDHENMFWYRQDPGLGLRLIYFSYDVKMKEKGDIPEGYSVSREKKERFSLILESASTNQTSMYLCATVQQGTYNEQFFGPGTRLTVL.

This sequence joins TRBV10-3 and TRBJ2-1, with 7 bases fitting TRBD2. In germline, CDR1 is ENHRY, CDR2 SYGVKD. Germline trimming cut 7 bases from V and 4 bases from J; bases unmatched to any gene: 4. CDR3 size: 13 residues. The CDR3 DNA follows: TGTGCCATCATGACTAGCACATACAATGAGCAGTTCTTC. This gives the protein CAIMTSTYNEQFF.

This clone occurred once. V gene TRBV21-1 combines with J gene TRBJ2-5; TRBD1, as called in the table, went unchecked against the DNA. TRBV21-1 is described as a pseudogene. The CDR3 sequence is 15 residues long. CDR3: CASSKGQGLRKTQYF. CDR3 sequence (DNA): TGTGCCAGCAGCAAGGGACAGGGGTTACGGAAGACCCAGTACTTC.

This chain uses TRBV7-2 with TRBJ2-1; TRBD2 might be the D (6 bases). Germline CDR1 and CDR2: SGHTA and FQGNSA. This CDR3 is 14 amino acids long. The V end was cut by 8 bases, the J end by 3 bases, with 14 bases between. The CDR3 DNA reads TGTGCCAGCTTAAGGGGCGGGGTCTACAATGAGCAGTTCTTC. Protein product: CASLRGGVYNEQFF.

The chain recombines TRBV27 with TRBJ2-2; D could derive from TRBD1 or TRBD2 (5 bases each). Per the germline V gene, CDR1 is MNHEY and CDR2 is SMNVEV (reference sequence). Deletions cut 2 bases from V and 1 base from J, with 11 bases between. This CDR3 comprises 16 residues. CDR3 sequence: CASSLGWGRNTGELFF. The DNA for the CDR3 is TGTGCCAGCAGTTTAGGGTGGGGACGGAACACCGGGGAGCTGTTTTTT.

V is TRBV11-2 and J is TRBJ1-1, with a possible D match to TRBD1 (5 bases). Germline V gene lookup returns CDR1 SGHAT and CDR2 FQNNGV. With 5 bases removed from V and 4 bases from J, the gap between germline ends came to 11 bases. The CDR3 totals 13 residues. DNA of the CDR3: TGTGCCAGCAGCGGACACCAAGTCACTGAAGCTTTCTTT. It translates to CASSGHQVTEAFF. Based on the CDR3 plus reference TRBV11-2 and TRBJ1-1, the full variable domain is EAGVAQSPRYKIIEKRQSVAFWCNPISGHATLYWYQQILGQGPKLLIQFQNNGVVDDSQLPKDRFSAERLKGVDSTLKIQPAKLEDSAVYLCASSGHQVTEAFFGQGTRLTVV.